The 8 T cell receptor beta chains below all came from one sample that was sequenced in a study of cytomegalovirus exposure and HLA in healthy donors. Vbeta (60) and Jbeta (13) primers were used in the PCR. Assay used: immunoSEQ multiplex PCR; TCRdb lists only in-frame clones, some missing. Found here are 95,000 to 110,000 clones, roughly 77% of them singletons; the top ten hold 10%. The sample taken for sequencing was PBMCs. Receptors were obtained from a woman between 18 and 29 years old in good health and CMV-seropositive.

The chain uses TRBV5-4 and TRBJ1-4; the match to TRBD1 covers 8 bases. Germline CDR1 SGHNT, CDR2 YYREEE (reference sequence). The length of the CDR3 is 16 residues. J was trimmed by 5 bases and V by 0 bases; bases with no gene match: 6. The CDR3 DNA reads as TGTGCCAGCAGCTTGGGTCAGGGGGCTTCCAATGAAAAACTGTTTTTT. It yields the protein CASSLGQGASNEKLFF.

This sequence joins TRBV7-9 and TRBJ1-6; D call uncertain. V was shortened by 3 bases and J by 0 bases, with 3 bases between the two germline ends. This CDR3 is built from 14 residues. From germline, CDR1 is SEHNR and CDR2 FQNEAQ (reference sequence). CDR3 in amino acids: CASSLSSYNSPLHF. CDR3 nucleotides: TGTGCCAGCAGCTTGAGCTCCTATAATTCACCCCTCCACTTT.

The gene calls are TRBV4-3 and TRBJ2-1, with 7 positions matching TRBD2. There are 17 residues in the CDR3. CDR1 and CDR2 (germline): LGHNA, YSLEER. V gave up 0 bases and J gave up 5 bases; unmatched junction bases: 10. CDR3 loop: CASSQDLSGVRHNEQFF. The CDR3 bases are TGCGCCAGCAGCCAAGACTTGAGCGGGGTACGCCACAATGAGCAGTTCTTC.

The V call is TRBV5-6, the J call TRBJ1-4; 10 bases map to TRBD1. This CDR3 spans 19 amino acids. From germline, CDR1 is SGHDT and CDR2 YYEEEE. Losses at the gene ends were 4 bases for V and 2 bases for J; bases not matched to a gene: 14. CDR3 region: CASSVTGGMVVRTNEKLFF. Here the CDR3 DNA reads TGTGCCAGCAGCGTGACAGGGGGCATGGTAGTTAGGACTAATGAAAAACTGTTTTTT.

This chain connects TRBV9 to TRBJ2-2; 7 nucleotides line up with TRBD2. J gave up 6 bases and V 2 bases, and 4 bases lay outside the gene matches. CDR1 SGDLS and CDR2 YYNGEE come from the germline V gene. The CDR3 consists of 14 residues. The CDR3 DNA follows: TGTGCCAGCAGCGTCGGGGGGAGTGCCGGGGAGCTGTTTTTT. Amino acids: CASSVGGSAGELFF.

The chain is built from TRBV15 and TRBJ2-3; D possibly corresponds to TRBD2 (7 bases). Germline V gene sequence: CDR1 LNHNV, CDR2 YYDKDF (reference sequence). The V gene lost 8 bases and the J gene lost 1 base, with 13 bases spanning the gap. This CDR3 is 14 amino acids long. The CDR3 nucleotides read TGTGCCACCGGTCGGCGGGGGCGCACAGATACGCAGTATTTT. Amino acid sequence: CATGRRGRTDTQYF. Looking up the rest from reference TRBV15 and TRBJ2-3 gives the full variable domain: DAMVIQNPRYQVTQFGKPVTLSCSQTLNHNVMYWYQQKSSQAPKLLFHYYDKDFNNEADTPDNFQSRRPNTSFCFLDIRSPGLGDTAMYLCATGRRGRTDTQYFGPGTRLTVL.

The chain is built from TRBV2 and TRBJ1-2; D unresolved. CDR1 and CDR2 from the germline V gene are SNHLY and FYNNEI. V gave up 7 bases and J gave up 5 bases, with 11 bases separating them. There are 12 residues in the CDR3. DNA of the CDR3: TGTGCCAGCACGGACTGGGAGTATGGCTACACCTTC. Protein product: CASTDWEYGYTF.

The CDR3 protein is CASSTLREKLFF. Here the CDR3 DNA reads TGTGCCAGCTCGACCCTGAGGGAGAAACTGTTTTTT. V is TRBV18 and J is TRBJ1-4; no definite D call. CDR3 length: 12 residues. The V gene lost 6 bases and the J gene lost 11 bases, with 13 bases spanning the gap. Germline V gene data show CDR1 as KGHSH and CDR2 as LQKENI.